The rows below give T cell receptor beta chains drawn from one sample of a study of vaccination and CD4 T cells after COVID-19. TCRdb re-derived calls from the PCR reads in MiXCR, one entry per CDR3 protein. The sample contains 5,900 or so distinct CDR3 sequences, roughly 30% of which appear only once. No cognate antigen is known for these TCRs. The sequenced sample was CD4+ T cells from blood, cultured in vitro, obtained after SARS-CoV-2 vaccination. The receptors stem from a human donor who had recovered from COVID-19. CDR3s include the opening cysteine and the closing phenylalanine or tryptophan. A D gene is named only where the DNA matches it firmly. Clone size is stated in some rows and not others, as once, few, many or a class when expanded.

d_gene | j_gene | abundance | v_gene | CDR3nt | CDR3aa
NA | TRBJ2-7 | NA | TRBV28 | TGTGCCAGCAGTCCGCTGGACAGCGGTAGGTACGAGCAGTACTTC | CASSPLDSGRYEQYF
TRBD1 | TRBJ2-1 | NA | TRBV20-1 | TGCAGTGCGACCCCCGGGACAGCTCGCTACAATGAGCAGTTCTTC | CSATPGTARYNEQFF
NA | TRBJ2-1 | few | TRBV6-5 | TGTGCCAGCAGTTACGTGGGGGTTACGGACAATGAGCAGTTCTTC | CASSYVGVTDNEQFF
TRBD1 | TRBJ1-2 | large | TRBV7-2 | TGTGCCAGCAGCTCCAGGACAGGGACTCTCGATGGCTACACCTTC | CASSSRTGTLDGYTF
NA | TRBJ2-3 | medium-sized | TRBV6-2/TRBV6-3 | TGTGCCAGCAGTTACCCCTCAGATACGCAGTATTTT | CASSYPSDTQYF
NA | TRBJ2-5 | NA | TRBV11-3 | TGTGCCAGCGCGGGACGGAGGACCCAAGAGACCCAGTACTTC | CASAGRRTQETQYF
NA | TRBJ2-7 | medium-sized | TRBV7-4 | TGTGCCAGCAGCTTAGGGTTATCGGACACCACCTACGAGCAGTACTTC | CASSLGLSDTTYEQYF
TRBD1 | TRBJ1-1 | NA | TRBV6-1 | TGTGCCAGCACCCAGAGGGGGCCGAACACTGAAGCTTTCTTT | CASTQRGPNTEAFF
TRBD1 | TRBJ1-2 | large | TRBV20-1 | TGCAGTGCTAGCCTGGACAGGATCTTCTATGGCTACACCTTC | CSASLDRIFYGYTF
NA | TRBJ1-6 | few | TRBV5-1 | TGCGCCAGCAGCCCCGGACAGAACAATTCACCCCTCCACTTT | CASSPGQNNSPLHF
TRBD1 | TRBJ2-6 | NA | TRBV11-1 | TGTGCCAGCAGCCATCTACCCACAGGGGCCGGGGCCAACGTCCTGACTTTC | CASSHLPTGAGANVLTF
TRBD2 | TRBJ2-7 | medium-sized | TRBV7-2 | TGTGCCAGCAGCTTCCAAGCGGGGGGCTCCTACGAGCAGTACTTC | CASSFQAGGSYEQYF
NA | TRBJ1-2 | large | TRBV6-1 | TGTGCCAGCAACTCACGGGGGGCGGATGGCTACACCTTC | CASNSRGADGYTF
TRBD1 | TRBJ2-1 | medium-sized | TRBV7-9 | TGTGCCAGCAGCTTAGAGGGTGACAGGGGTCTCGATGAGCAGTTCTTC | CASSLEGDRGLDEQFF
TRBD2 | TRBJ2-7 | NA | TRBV7-9 | TGTGCCAGCAGATCGTTAGTGCCCGGGGGGGAGCAGTACTTC | CASRSLVPGGEQYF
TRBD1 | TRBJ2-2 | NA | TRBV27 | TGTGCCAGCAGACTGACAGGGTCCGGGGAGCTGTTTTTT | CASRLTGSGELFF
NA | TRBJ1-2 | NA | TRBV20-1 | TGCAGTGCTAGAGCCGGCGATACCTATGGCTACACCTTC | CSARAGDTYGYTF
TRBD1 | TRBJ2-3 | NA | TRBV7-9 | TGTGCCAGCAGCCCTGGGACAGGGACAGATACGCAGTATTTT | CASSPGTGTDTQYF
TRBD2 | TRBJ2-3 | few | TRBV20-1 | TGCAGTGCTAGGGGGACTAGCGGCCCCACAGATACGCAGTATTTT | CSARGTSGPTDTQYF
TRBD2 | TRBJ2-3 | NA | TRBV4-2 | TGTGCCAGCAGCCACACACTAGCGGGGGGGGTGGATACGCAGTATTTT | CASSHTLAGGVDTQYF
TRBD2 | TRBJ2-1 | once | TRBV7-6 | TGTGCCAGCAGCTTAGAACTAGCGGGGCCCTACAATGAGCAGTTCTTC | CASSLELAGPYNEQFF
TRBD1 | TRBJ1-2 | NA | TRBV4-3 | TGCGCCAGCAGCCCAGGACAGGGGAACTATGGCTACACCTTC | CASSPGQGNYGYTF
TRBD1 | TRBJ2-7 | NA | TRBV19 | TGTGCCAGTAGTAAGACGGACAGGTCCTACGAGCAGTACTTC | CASSKTDRSYEQYF
TRBD1 | TRBJ2-7 | NA | TRBV29-1 | TGCAGCGTTACCGGGACAGGGACCGTCTACGAGCAGTACTTC | CSVTGTGTVYEQYF
NA | TRBJ2-7 | NA | TRBV7-2 | TGTGCCAGCAGCTCAACTCCCTACGAGCAGTACTTC | CASSSTPYEQYF
NA | TRBJ1-5 | NA | TRBV28 | TGTGCCAGCAACACCCCAGGGATTCAGCCCCAGCATTTT | CASNTPGIQPQHF
NA | TRBJ1-1 | NA | TRBV7-9 | TGTGCCAGCAGCCCCTGGGGGAGGGGTCAGGACACTGAAGCTTTCTTT | CASSPWGRGQDTEAFF
NA | TRBJ1-1 | few | TRBV19 | TGTGCCAGTACGAACTCGGGTATGCGGCTGAACACTGAAGCTTTCTTT | CASTNSGMRLNTEAFF
TRBD1 | TRBJ2-7 | few | TRBV6-1 | TGTGCCAGCAGTACTTCCGGGACAGGCCCCTACGAGCAGTACTTC | CASSTSGTGPYEQYF
TRBD2 | TRBJ2-3 | few | TRBV20-1 | TGCAAATTGAGAGCGGGGCGAAGCACAGATACGCAGTATTTT | CKLRAGRSTDTQYF
TRBD1 | TRBJ2-1 | NA | TRBV6-2/TRBV6-3 | TGTGCCAGCAGTTACTGGGGACAGGGGATATACAATGAGCAGTTCTTC | CASSYWGQGIYNEQFF
TRBD2 | TRBJ2-5 | NA | TRBV20-1 | TGCAGTGCGACTAGCGGGAGAGGTGCTCGGGAGACCCAGTACTTC | CSATSGRGARETQYF
NA | TRBJ2-7 | NA | TRBV28 | TGTGCCAGCAGGTACGCCTCAAAGGGGGGATACGAGCAGTACTTC | CASRYASKGGYEQYF
TRBD1 | TRBJ1-1 | NA | TRBV5-1 | TGCGCCAGCAGCTTACAGGGGGCGCAAACTGAAGCTTTCTTT | CASSLQGAQTEAFF
NA | TRBJ1-3 | NA | TRBV6-1 | TGTGCCACACTTAGAGGAGACTCTGGAAACACCATATATTTT | CATLRGDSGNTIYF
NA | TRBJ2-7 | NA | TRBV29-1 | TGCAGCGTTGTGGGGGGCTGGAGCTCCTACGAGCAGTACTTC | CSVVGGWSSYEQYF
NA | TRBJ2-7 | NA | TRBV11-3 | TGTGCCAGCAGCTTAGTGGTTAGGGACTCCTACGAGCAGTACTTC | CASSLVVRDSYEQYF
TRBD1 | TRBJ1-5 | NA | TRBV7-2 | TGTGCCAGCAGCCCACAGGGGGGAGGCAATCAGCCCCAGCATTTT | CASSPQGGGNQPQHF
NA | TRBJ2-5 | medium-sized | TRBV7-9 | TGTGCCAGCAGCTTCCGAGGGGAGACCCAGTACTTC | CASSFRGETQYF
TRBD1 | TRBJ1-6 | NA | TRBV20-1 | TGCAGTGCGTGGACAGGGGGCGAGTCACCCCTCCACTTT | CSAWTGGESPLHF
TRBD2 | TRBJ2-5 | few | TRBV10-1 | TGCGCCAGCAGTGAGCCCGGGGCTAGCGGCCAAGAGACCCAGTACTTC | CASSEPGASGQETQYF
NA | TRBJ1-1 | once | TRBV19 | TGTGCCAGTAGTCCAAGTAGTGGTTTAGGCACTGAAGCTTTCTTT | CASSPSSGLGTEAFF
NA | TRBJ2-7 | NA | TRBV19 | TGTGCCAGTACCACAACCCTCGACAGCTACGAGCAGTACTTC | CASTTTLDSYEQYF
NA | TRBJ1-2 | NA | TRBV7-2 | TGTGCCAATGGGGGGCCCGGGGGCGCGCAACATGGCTACACCTTC | CANGGPGGAQHGYTF
NA | TRBJ1-5 | few | TRBV11-3 | TGTGCCAGCAGCCTGGGGGCCGATCAGCCCCAGCATTTT | CASSLGADQPQHF
TRBD2 | TRBJ2-7 | NA | TRBV19 | TGTGCCAGTAGGGCGGGAGAAAACGAGCAGTACTTC | CASRAGENEQYF
NA | TRBJ2-7 | medium-sized | TRBV20-1 | TGCAGTGCTAGTAGATGGGACTCCTCCTACGAGCAGTACTTC | CSASRWDSSYEQYF
TRBD2 | TRBJ2-7 | few | TRBV6-1 | TGTGCCAGCAGTCAACCAGCGGGGGGGCCCAACGAGCAGTACTTC | CASSQPAGGPNEQYF
NA | TRBJ2-1 | once | TRBV9 | TGTGCCAGCAGCGTAGCTGTCGGGAGAGACAATGAGCAGTTCTTC | CASSVAVGRDNEQFF
TRBD1 | TRBJ2-5 | NA | TRBV12-3/TRBV12-4 | TGTGCCAGCAGTTCTACAGGGGGCCTGGAGACCCAGTACTTC | CASSSTGGLETQYF
NA | TRBJ1-1 | once | TRBV29-1 | TGCAGCGTTGACACTGAAGCTTTCTTT | CSVDTEAFF
NA | TRBJ1-2 | NA | TRBV28 | TGTGCCAGCAGTTTCGGTGACAGCTATGGCTACACCTTC | CASSFGDSYGYTF